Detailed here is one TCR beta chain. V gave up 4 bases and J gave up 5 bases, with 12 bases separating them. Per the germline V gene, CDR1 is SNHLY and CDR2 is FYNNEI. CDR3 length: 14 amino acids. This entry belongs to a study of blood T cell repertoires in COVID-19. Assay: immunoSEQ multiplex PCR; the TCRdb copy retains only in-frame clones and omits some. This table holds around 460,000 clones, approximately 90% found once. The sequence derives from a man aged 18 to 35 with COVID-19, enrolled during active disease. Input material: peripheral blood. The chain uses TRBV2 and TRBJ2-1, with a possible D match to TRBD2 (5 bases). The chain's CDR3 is CASSALSGNNEQFF. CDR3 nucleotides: TGTGCCAGCAGTGCACTTTCGGGGAACAATGAGCAGTTCTTC.